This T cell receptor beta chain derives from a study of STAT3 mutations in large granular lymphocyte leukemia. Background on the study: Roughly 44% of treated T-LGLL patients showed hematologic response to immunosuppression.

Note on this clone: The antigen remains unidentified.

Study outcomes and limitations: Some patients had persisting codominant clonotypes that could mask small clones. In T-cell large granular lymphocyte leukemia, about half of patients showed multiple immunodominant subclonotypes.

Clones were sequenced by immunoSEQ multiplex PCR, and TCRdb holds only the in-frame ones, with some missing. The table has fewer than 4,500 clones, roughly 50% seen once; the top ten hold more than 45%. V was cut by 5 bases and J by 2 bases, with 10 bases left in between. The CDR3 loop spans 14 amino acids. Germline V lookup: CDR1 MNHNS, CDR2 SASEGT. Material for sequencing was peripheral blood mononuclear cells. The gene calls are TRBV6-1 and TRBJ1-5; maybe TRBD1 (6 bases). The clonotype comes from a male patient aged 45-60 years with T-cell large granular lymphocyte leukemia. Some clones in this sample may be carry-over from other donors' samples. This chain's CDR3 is CASSKQGGNQPQHF. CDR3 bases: TGTGCCAGCAGTAAACAGGGTGGCAATCAGCCCCAGCATTTT.